The rows below give T cell receptor beta chains drawn from one sample of a study of cytomegalovirus exposure and HLA in healthy donors. Data came from immunoSEQ multiplex PCR; TCRdb stores just in-frame clones and leaves some out. This repertoire shows some 240,000 clones, less than 90% found once; its top ten account for roughly 5.4%. Sample: PBMCs. The receptors originated from a woman aged 18-29 years in good health and CMV-seronegative. The CDR3 runs from the conserved cysteine through the conserved F or W. The D gene is left open where the match is weak. Size tells how often a clone was seen (once, few, many) or the class of an expanded clone, and some rows leave it out.

TRBJ2-3 TRBV27 TRBD2 . CASSLEAGDGTDTQYF TGTGCCAGCTCCTTAGAAGCGGGAGACGGCACAGATACGCAGTATTTT
TRBJ2-1 TRBV2 TRBD2 . CASRRTSGTYNEQFF TGTGCCAGCAGGAGGACTAGCGGAACTTACAATGAGCAGTTCTTC
TRBJ2-3 TRBV5-1 . once CASSITGEVSTDTQYF TGCGCCAGCAGCATTACAGGGGAGGTGAGCACAGATACGCAGTATTTT
TRBJ1-2 TRBV5-1 . . CASSSGASTYGYTF TGCGCCAGCAGCTCGGGGGCCTCGACCTATGGCTACACCTTC
TRBJ2-2 TRBV6-5 . . CASSRTTGGAGELFF TGTGCCAGCAGCCGGACCACAGGGGGGGCCGGGGAGCTGTTTTTT
TRBJ1-2 TRBV5-1 TRBD1 few CASSRDRGYGYTF TGCGCCAGCAGCAGGGACAGGGGGTATGGCTACACCTTC
TRBJ1-2 TRBV14 TRBD1 . CASSQDDRGGYGYTF TGTGCCAGCAGCCAGGACGACAGGGGAGGCTATGGCTACACCTTC
TRBJ1-4 TRBV4-1 . . CASSQDYEKLFF TGCGCCAGCAGCCAAGATTATGAAAAACTGTTTTTT
TRBJ2-7 TRBV18 . . CASSPARQSLYEQYF TGTGCCAGCTCACCAGCTAGGCAGAGCCTCTACGAGCAGTACTTC
TRBJ2-1 TRBV28 . once CASSTPRSSSYNEQFF TGTGCCAGCAGTACGCCCAGGAGTAGCTCCTACAATGAGCAGTTCTTC
TRBJ1-2 TRBV5-4 TRBD1 . CASSPTGGRYGYTF TGTGCCAGCAGCCCGACAGGGGGCAGGTATGGCTACACCTTC
TRBJ2-2 TRBV6-5 . once CASSYSVGQVSGELFF TGTGCCAGCAGTTACTCGGTGGGGCAGGTTAGCGGGGAGCTGTTTTTT